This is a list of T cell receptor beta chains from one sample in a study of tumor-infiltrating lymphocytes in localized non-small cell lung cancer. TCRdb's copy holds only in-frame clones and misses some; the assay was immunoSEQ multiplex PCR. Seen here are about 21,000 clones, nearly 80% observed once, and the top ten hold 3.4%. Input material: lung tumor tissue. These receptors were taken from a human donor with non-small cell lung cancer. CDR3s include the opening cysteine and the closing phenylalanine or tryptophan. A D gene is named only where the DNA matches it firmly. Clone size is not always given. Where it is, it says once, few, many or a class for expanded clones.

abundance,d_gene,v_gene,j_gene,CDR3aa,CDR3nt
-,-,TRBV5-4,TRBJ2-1,CASSSPTDSREQFF,TGTGCCAGCAGCTCCCCCACTGACTCCCGCGAGCAGTTCTTC
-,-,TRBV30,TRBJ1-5,CAWSSSLNQPQHF,TGTGCCTGGAGCTCCAGCCTGAATCAGCCCCAGCATTTT
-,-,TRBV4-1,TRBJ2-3,CASSQKPPGDTQYF,TGCGCCAGCAGCCAGAAACCCCCAGGAGATACGCAGTATTTT
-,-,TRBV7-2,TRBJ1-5,CASSPSGRNQPQHF,TGTGCCAGCAGCCCGTCAGGGCGCAATCAGCCCCAGCATTTT
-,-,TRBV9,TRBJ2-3,CASSGAAYTQYF,TGTGCCAGCAGCGGTGCAGCTTATACGCAGTATTTT
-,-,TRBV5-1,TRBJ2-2,CASRPAEDTGELFF,TGCGCCAGCAGGCCCGCGGAAGACACCGGGGAGCTGTTTTTT
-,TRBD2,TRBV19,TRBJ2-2,CASRTSGYTGELFF,TGTGCCTCCAGGACTAGCGGGTACACCGGGGAGCTGTTTTTT
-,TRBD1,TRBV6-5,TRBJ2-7,CAARGTGAYEQYF,TGTGCCGCACGCGGGACAGGGGCATACGAGCAGTACTTC
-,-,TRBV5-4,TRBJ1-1,CASSPDFTTITEAFF,TGTGCCAGCAGCCCTGACTTTACAACGATCACTGAAGCTTTCTTT
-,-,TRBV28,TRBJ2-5,CASSLIRAGETQYF,TGTGCCAGCAGTTTAATTCGGGCAGGAGAGACCCAGTACTTC
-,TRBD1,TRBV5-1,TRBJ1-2,CASSDRGPNYGYTF,TGCGCCAGCAGCGACAGGGGTCCTAACTATGGCTACACCTTC
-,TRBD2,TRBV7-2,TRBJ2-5,CASSNGLADQETQYF,TGTGCCAGCAGCAACGGACTAGCGGACCAAGAGACCCAGTACTTC
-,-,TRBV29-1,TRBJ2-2,CSVGAPRTGELFF,TGCAGCGTTGGCGCCCCGAGGACCGGGGAGCTGTTTTTT
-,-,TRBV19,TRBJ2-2,CASSPGFSGNTGELFF,TGTGCCAGTAGCCCCGGCTTTAGCGGGAACACCGGGGAGCTGTTTTTT
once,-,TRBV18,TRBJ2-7,CASSPTTGFFEQYF,TGTGCCAGCTCACCCACTACAGGTTTTTTCGAGCAGTACTTC
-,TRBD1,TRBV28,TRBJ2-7,CASSSPGGAGYYEQYF,TGTGCCAGCAGTAGTCCAGGGGGCGCCGGGTACTACGAGCAGTACTTC
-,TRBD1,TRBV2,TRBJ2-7,CATADREVSEQYF,TGTGCCACCGCGGACAGGGAAGTTTCCGAGCAGTACTTC
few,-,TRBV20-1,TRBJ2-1,CSAGEGNEQFF,TGCAGTGCGGGAGAGGGCAATGAGCAGTTCTTC
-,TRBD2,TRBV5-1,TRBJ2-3,CASSLSRLAGTDTQYF,TGCGCCAGCAGCTTGTCCCGGCTAGCGGGTACAGATACGCAGTATTTT
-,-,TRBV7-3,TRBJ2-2,CASSLSRDGELFF,TGTGCCAGCAGCTTAAGCAGAGACGGGGAGCTGTTTTTT
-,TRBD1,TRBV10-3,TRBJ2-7,CATGGRTGRHEQYF,TGTGCCACCGGGGGAAGGACAGGGCGTCACGAGCAGTACTTC
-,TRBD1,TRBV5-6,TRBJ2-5,CASSRIQGAGETQYF,TGTGCCAGCAGCCGGATACAGGGGGCGGGGGAGACCCAGTACTTC